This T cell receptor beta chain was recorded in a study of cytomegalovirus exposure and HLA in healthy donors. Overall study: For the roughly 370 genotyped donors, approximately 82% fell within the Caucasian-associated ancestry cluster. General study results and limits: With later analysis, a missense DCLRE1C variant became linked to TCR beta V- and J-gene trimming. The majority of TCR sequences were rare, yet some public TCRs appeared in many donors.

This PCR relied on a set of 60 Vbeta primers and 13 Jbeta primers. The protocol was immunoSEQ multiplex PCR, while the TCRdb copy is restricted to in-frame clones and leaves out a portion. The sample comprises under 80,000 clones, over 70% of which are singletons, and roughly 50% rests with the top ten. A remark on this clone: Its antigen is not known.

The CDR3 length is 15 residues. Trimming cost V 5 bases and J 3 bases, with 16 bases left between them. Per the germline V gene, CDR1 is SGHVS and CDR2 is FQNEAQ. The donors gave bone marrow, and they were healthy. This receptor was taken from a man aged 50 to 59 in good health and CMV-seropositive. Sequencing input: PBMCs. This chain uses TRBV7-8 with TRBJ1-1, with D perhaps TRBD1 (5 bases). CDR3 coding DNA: TGTGCCAGCAGCCGTTCGTCGGACATACACACTGAAGCTTTCTTT. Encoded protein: CASSRSSDIHTEAFF.